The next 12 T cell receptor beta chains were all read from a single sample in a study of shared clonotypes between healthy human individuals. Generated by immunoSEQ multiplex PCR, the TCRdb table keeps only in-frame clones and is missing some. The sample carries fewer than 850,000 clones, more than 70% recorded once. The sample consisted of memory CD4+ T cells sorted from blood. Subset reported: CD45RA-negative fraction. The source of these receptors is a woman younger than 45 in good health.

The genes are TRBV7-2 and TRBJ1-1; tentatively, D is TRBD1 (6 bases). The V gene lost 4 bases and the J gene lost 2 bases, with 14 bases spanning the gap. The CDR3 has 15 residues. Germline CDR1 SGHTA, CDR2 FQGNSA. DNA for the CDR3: TGTGCCAGCAGCTACGACAGGCCTGGAAACACTGAAGCTTTCTTT. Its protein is CASSYDRPGNTEAFF.

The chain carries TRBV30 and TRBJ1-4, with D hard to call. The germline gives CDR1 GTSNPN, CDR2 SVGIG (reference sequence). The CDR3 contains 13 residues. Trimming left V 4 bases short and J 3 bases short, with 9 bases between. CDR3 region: CAWTPGPNEKLFF. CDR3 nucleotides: TGTGCCTGGACCCCCGGACCTAATGAAAAACTGTTTTTT.

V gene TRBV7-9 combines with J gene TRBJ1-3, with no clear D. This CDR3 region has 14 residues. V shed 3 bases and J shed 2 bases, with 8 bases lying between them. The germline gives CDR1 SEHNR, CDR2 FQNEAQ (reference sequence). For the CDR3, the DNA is TGTGCCAGCAGCTTTGCGTGGGCTGGAAACACCATATATTTT. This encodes CASSFAWAGNTIYF.

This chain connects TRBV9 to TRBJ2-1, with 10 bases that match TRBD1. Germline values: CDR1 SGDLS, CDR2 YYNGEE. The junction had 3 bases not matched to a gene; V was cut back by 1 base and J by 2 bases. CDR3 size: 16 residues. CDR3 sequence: CASSVQGQGTYNEQFF. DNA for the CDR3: TGTGCCAGCAGCGTACAGGGACAGGGGACCTACAATGAGCAGTTCTTC.

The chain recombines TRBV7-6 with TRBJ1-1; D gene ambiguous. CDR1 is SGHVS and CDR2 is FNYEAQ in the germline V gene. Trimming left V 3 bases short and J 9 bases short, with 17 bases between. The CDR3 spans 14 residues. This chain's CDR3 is CASSLGAGTPKAFF. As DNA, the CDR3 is TGTGCCAGCAGCTTGGGTGCGGGTACCCCAAAAGCTTTCTTT.

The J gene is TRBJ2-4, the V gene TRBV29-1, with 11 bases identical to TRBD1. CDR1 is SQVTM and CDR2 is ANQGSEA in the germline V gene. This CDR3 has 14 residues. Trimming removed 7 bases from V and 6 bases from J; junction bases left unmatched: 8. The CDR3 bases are TGCAGCGCTACCCCGGGACAGGGGGGAAACATTCAGTACTTC. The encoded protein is CSATPGQGGNIQYF.

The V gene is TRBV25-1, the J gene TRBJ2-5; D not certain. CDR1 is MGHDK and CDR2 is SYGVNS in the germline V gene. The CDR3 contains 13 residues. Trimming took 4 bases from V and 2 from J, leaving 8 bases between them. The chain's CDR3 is CASSGQRQETQYF. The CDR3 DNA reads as TGTGCCAGCAGTGGCCAGAGACAAGAGACCCAGTACTTC. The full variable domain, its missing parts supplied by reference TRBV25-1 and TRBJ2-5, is EADIYQTPRYLVIGTGKKITLECSQTMGHDKMYWYQQDPGMELHLIHYSYGVNSTEKGDLSSESTVSRIRTEHFPLTLESARPSHTSQYLCASSGQRQETQYFGPGTRLLVL.

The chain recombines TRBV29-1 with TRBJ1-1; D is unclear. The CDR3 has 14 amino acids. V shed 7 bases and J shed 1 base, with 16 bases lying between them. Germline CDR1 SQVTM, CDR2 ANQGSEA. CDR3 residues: CSAHPPQRNTEAFF. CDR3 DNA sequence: TGCAGCGCACACCCGCCCCAGCGGAACACTGAAGCTTTCTTT.

CDR3: CASSLVAGANEQFF. The CDR3 nucleotides are TGCGCCAGCAGCTTGGTAGCGGGAGCCAATGAGCAGTTCTTC. The V gene is TRBV5-1, the J gene TRBJ2-1; 9 nucleotides line up with TRBD2. Germline V gene data show CDR1 as SGHRS and CDR2 as YFSETQ. Losses at the gene ends were 0 bases for V and 6 bases for J; bases not matched to a gene: 1. The CDR3 is 14 residues long.

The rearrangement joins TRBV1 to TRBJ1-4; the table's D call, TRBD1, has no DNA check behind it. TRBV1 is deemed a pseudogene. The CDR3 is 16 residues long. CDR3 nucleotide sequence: TGCACCAGCAGCCAAGATACGGGACAGGCTAATGAAAAACTGTTTTTT. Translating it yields CTSSQDTGQANEKLFF.

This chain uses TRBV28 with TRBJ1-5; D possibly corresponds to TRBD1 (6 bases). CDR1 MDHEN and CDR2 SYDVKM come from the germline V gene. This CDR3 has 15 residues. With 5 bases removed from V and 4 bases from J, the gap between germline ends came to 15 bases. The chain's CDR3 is CASSLGGRRNQPQHF. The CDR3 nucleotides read TGTGCCAGCAGTCTGGGGGGGCGACGGAATCAGCCCCAGCATTTT. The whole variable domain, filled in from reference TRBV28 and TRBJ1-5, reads DVKVTQSSRYLVKRTGEKVFLECVQDMDHENMFWYRQDPGLGLRLIYFSYDVKMKEKGDIPEGYSVSREKKERFSLILESASTNQTSMYLCASSLGGRRNQPQHFGDGTRLSIL.

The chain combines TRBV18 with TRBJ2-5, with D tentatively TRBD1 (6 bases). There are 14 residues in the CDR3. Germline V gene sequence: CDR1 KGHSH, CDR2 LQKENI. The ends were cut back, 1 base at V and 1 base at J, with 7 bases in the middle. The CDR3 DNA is TGTGCCAGCTCACCACGGGACACCCAAGAGACCCAGTACTTC. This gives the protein CASSPRDTQETQYF.